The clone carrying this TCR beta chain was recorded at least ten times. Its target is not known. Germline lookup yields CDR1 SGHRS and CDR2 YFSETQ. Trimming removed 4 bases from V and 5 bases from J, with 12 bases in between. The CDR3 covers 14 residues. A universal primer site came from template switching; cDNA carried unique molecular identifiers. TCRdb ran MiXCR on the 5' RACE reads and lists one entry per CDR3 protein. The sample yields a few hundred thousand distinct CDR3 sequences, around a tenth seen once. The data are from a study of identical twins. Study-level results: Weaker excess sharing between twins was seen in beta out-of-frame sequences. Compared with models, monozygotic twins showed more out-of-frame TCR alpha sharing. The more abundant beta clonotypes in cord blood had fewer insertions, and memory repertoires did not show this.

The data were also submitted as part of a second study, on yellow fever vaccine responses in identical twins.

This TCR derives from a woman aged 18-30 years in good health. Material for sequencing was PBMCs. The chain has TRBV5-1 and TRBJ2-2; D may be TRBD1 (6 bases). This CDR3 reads CASSSYTGTGELFF. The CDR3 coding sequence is TGCGCCAGCAGCAGTTATACAGGGACCGGGGAGCTGTTTTTT.